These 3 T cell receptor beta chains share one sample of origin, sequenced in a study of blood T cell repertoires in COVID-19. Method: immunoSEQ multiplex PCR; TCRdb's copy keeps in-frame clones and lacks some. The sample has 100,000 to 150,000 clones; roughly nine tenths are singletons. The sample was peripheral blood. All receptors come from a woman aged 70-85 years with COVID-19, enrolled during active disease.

The CDR3 coding sequence is TGTGCCAGCAGCTCGCTCCTAGCGGGGGGCCGAGGGAACACCGGGGAGCTGTTTTTT. Residues: CASSSLLAGGRGNTGELFF. The gene calls are TRBV7-2 and TRBJ2-2; TRBD2 matches 11 bases. V trimming: 4 bases; J trimming: 1 base; junction bases outside the gene matches: 11. The CDR3 loop spans 19 amino acids. Germline V CDR1 and CDR2: SGHTA, FQGNSA.

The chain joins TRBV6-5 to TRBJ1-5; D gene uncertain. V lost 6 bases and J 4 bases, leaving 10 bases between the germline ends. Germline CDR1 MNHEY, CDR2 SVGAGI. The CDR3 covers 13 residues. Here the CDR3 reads CASRDTGNQPQHF. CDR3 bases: TGTGCCAGCAGAGATACGGGGAATCAGCCCCAGCATTTT.

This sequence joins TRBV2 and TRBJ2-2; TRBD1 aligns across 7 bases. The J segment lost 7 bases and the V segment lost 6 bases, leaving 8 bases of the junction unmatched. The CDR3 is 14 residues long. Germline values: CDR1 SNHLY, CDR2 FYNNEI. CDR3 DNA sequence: TGTGCCAGCAGCCCAGACAGGGCCGTCGGGGAGCTGTTTTTT. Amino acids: CASSPDRAVGELFF.